The 15 T cell receptor beta chains given below trace back to one sample, sequenced in a study of blood T cell repertoires in COVID-19. Assay: immunoSEQ multiplex PCR; the TCRdb copy retains only in-frame clones and omits some. The data show 250,000 to 300,000 clones, with about 85% seen just once and roughly 2% held by the top ten. The sample comprised peripheral blood. Source of these receptors: a woman aged 45 to 65 who had recovered from COVID-19.

This chain links TRBV5-6 with TRBJ1-5, with a possible D match to TRBD1 (5 bases). Germline CDR1 SGHDT, CDR2 YYEEEE. Trimming stripped 1 base from V and 5 bases from J, with 16 bases between. This CDR3 is 16 amino acids long. For the CDR3, the DNA is TGTGCCAGCAGCTTGTATGACAGTGAACCCGATCAGCCCCAGCATTTT. It codes for CASSLYDSEPDQPQHF.

The rearrangement uses TRBV5-1 and TRBJ2-7; 11 nucleotides align to TRBD2. CDR1 SGHRS and CDR2 YFSETQ come from the germline V gene. The CDR3 sequence is 14 residues long. V lost 3 bases and J lost 3; bases outside the gene matches: 2. The CDR3 sequence: CASSSGTSGYEQYF. The CDR3 DNA reads TGCGCCAGCAGCTCAGGGACTAGCGGCTACGAGCAGTACTTC.

This chain links TRBV28 with TRBJ2-5, with 9 bases matching TRBD1. The germline CDR1 and CDR2 sequences are MDHEN and SYDVKM. Unmatched junction bases numbered 5, after V lost 2 bases and J lost 4 bases. The CDR3 is 15 amino acids. CDR3: CASSLPTGGGETQYF. The CDR3 DNA sequence: TGTGCCAGCAGTTTACCGACAGGGGGTGGAGAGACCCAGTACTTC.

The chain is built from TRBV6-5 and TRBJ1-2; 8 nucleotides agree with TRBD1. From germline, CDR1 is MNHEY and CDR2 SVGAGI. The trim removed 5 bases at V and 13 bases at J, leaving 6 bases unmatched. CDR3 length equals 11 residues. The CDR3 DNA reads as TGTGCCAGCAGTCCCGACAGGGGTTCCACCTTC. This translates into CASSPDRGSTF.

CDR3 bases: TGTGCCAGCAGCGAAGGGACAGGGGCCGTAGAGCAGTACTTC. It is translated as CASSEGTGAVEQYF. The gene calls are TRBV11-2 and TRBJ2-7, with 10 bases that match TRBD1. Germline assignment: CDR1 SGHAT and CDR2 FQNNGV. The CDR3 sequence is 14 residues long. Trimming at V came to 5 bases and at J to 7 bases, leaving 8 bases not matched to a gene.

The chain is built from TRBV3-1 (or the pseudogene TRBV3-2) and TRBJ2-2; weak D call: TRBD1 (6 bases). The CDR3 sequence is 15 residues long. Germline CDR1 reads LGHDT; CDR2 reads YNNKEL (reference sequence). Trimming left V 6 bases short and J 3 bases short, with 14 bases between. DNA for the CDR3: TGTGCCAGCAGTCCACAGGGAACGTACACCGGGGAGCTGTTTTTT. Residues: CASSPQGTYTGELFF.

In its sample, this clone was seen once. The V call is TRBV6-6, the J call TRBJ2-3; 8 nucleotides match TRBD1. This CDR3 region has 14 residues. After removal of 6 bases from V and 6 bases from J, the junction contained 8 bases not matched to a gene. CDR1 and CDR2 (germline): MNHNY, SVGAGI (reference sequence). This CDR3 reads CASRDQGAIDTQYF. In DNA form, the CDR3 reads TGTGCCAGCAGAGATCAGGGGGCCATCGATACGCAGTATTTT.

V and J are TRBV29-1 and TRBJ1-2; D possibly corresponds to TRBD1 (6 bases). V was pared by 6 bases and J by 2 bases, with 19 bases between. CDR1 is SQVTM, CDR2 ANQGSEA, per germline. The CDR3 is 15 amino acids. The CDR3 sequence: CSVRGAKSTNYGYTF. The CDR3 nucleotides read TGCAGCGTCCGGGGGGCAAAATCGACCAACTATGGCTACACCTTC.

The chain uses TRBV6-2 or TRBV6-3 and TRBJ2-1, with TRBD2 as a possible D gene (6 bases). V was pared by 2 bases and J by 7 bases, with 15 bases between. CDR3 size: 15 residues. The germline V gene has CDR1 MNHEY and CDR2 SVGEGT. Here the CDR3 DNA reads TGTGCCAGCAGTTACGGAGGGAGGAAGGGAAATGAGCAGTTCTTC. Its protein product is CASSYGGRKGNEQFF.

Note on this clone: The sample carries other DNA sequences with the same CDR3. This chain links TRBV30 with TRBJ2-3, with a weak D call TRBD2 (7 bases). The CDR3 sequence is 12 residues long. Germline values: CDR1 GTSNPN, CDR2 SVGIG (reference sequence). Trimming pared 1 base from V and 6 bases from J, leaving 8 bases between. CDR3: CAWSGGGDTQYF. CDR3 sequence (DNA): TGTGCCTGGAGTGGGGGGGGCGATACGCAGTATTTT.

The chain uses TRBV7-3 and TRBJ2-3; 8 nucleotides agree with TRBD1. After removal of 5 bases from V and 9 bases from J, the junction contained 7 bases not matched to a gene. The V gene's germline CDR1 is SGHTA and CDR2 FQGTGA. The length of the CDR3 is 13 residues. CDR3 region: CASSPTQGATQYF. For the CDR3, the DNA is TGTGCCAGCAGCCCAACCCAGGGGGCCACGCAGTATTTT.

On this clone: Distinct nucleotide sequences in the sample also encode this CDR3. The chain combines TRBV19 with TRBJ2-5, with 8 bases identical to TRBD2. This CDR3 region has 14 residues. Trimming cost V 3 bases and J 4 bases; bases outside gene matches: 4. Germline CDR1 and CDR2: LNHDA and SQIVND (reference sequence). The CDR3 spells CASSIGGGRETQYF. CDR3 nucleotide sequence: TGTGCCAGTAGTATCGGCGGGGGGCGAGAGACCCAGTACTTC.

The V gene is TRBV30, the J gene TRBJ1-1; D not certain. Trimming shortened V by 1 base and J by 3 bases, and 12 bases separated the two germline ends. The CDR3 totals 14 residues. Germline V gene lookup returns CDR1 GTSNPN and CDR2 SVGIG (reference sequence). The CDR3 reads CAWSGTVFYTEAFF. The CDR3 coding sequence is TGTGCCTGGAGTGGAACAGTCTTCTACACTGAAGCTTTCTTT.

The chain recombines TRBV29-1 with TRBJ1-5; D not resolved. V was pared by 4 bases and J by 1 base, with 8 bases between. The CDR3 has 13 amino acids. Germline V gives CDR1 SQVTM, CDR2 ANQGSEA. The chain's CDR3 is CSVAGGSNQPQHF. The DNA of the CDR3 is TGCAGCGTTGCGGGCGGGAGCAATCAGCCCCAGCATTTT. Full variable domain (rest looked up from reference TRBV29-1 and TRBJ1-5): SAVISQKPSRDICQRGTSLTIQCQVDSQVTMMFWYRQQPGQSLTLIATANQGSEATYESGFVIDKFPISRPNLTFSTLTVSNMSPEDSSIYLCSVAGGSNQPQHFGDGTRLSIL.

The chain recombines TRBV2 with TRBJ2-7, with 12 bases aligning to TRBD2. This CDR3 has 16 amino acids. The germline V gene encodes CDR1 SNHLY and CDR2 FYNNEI. The V segment lost 5 bases and the J segment 0 bases; nucleotides outside the gene matches: 5. The CDR3 region has the DNA TGTGCCAGCAGTCGGACTAGCGGGGCGAGCTCCTACGAGCAGTACTTC. This encodes CASSRTSGASSYEQYF. The full variable domain, in which reference TRBV2 and TRBJ2-7 provide the parts outside the CDR3, is EPEVTQTPSHQVTQMGQEVILRCVPISNHLYFYWYRQILGQKVEFLVSFYNNEISEKSEIFDDQFSVERPDGSNFTLKIRSTKLEDSAMYFCASSRTSGASSYEQYFGPGTRLTVT.